This TCR beta chain originates from a study of T cell responses to AZD1222 COVID-19 vaccine. The V gene end was trimmed by 5 bases and the J gene end by 5 bases; junction bases not matched to a gene: 17. CDR3 size: 16 residues. Germline V gene sequence: CDR1 SQVTM, CDR2 ANQGSEA. Produced via immunoSEQ multiplex PCR; TCRdb's table is partial and in-frame only. The data hold 150,000 or so clones, with 91% observed a single time. The rearrangement links TRBV29-1 to TRBJ1-1; 7 bases agree with TRBD1. The source was peripheral blood, collected on day 0 of AZD1222 vaccination. This TCR was sampled from an adult in good health. The CDR3 nucleotides are TGCAGCGTTCACACACTAGACAGGGACTGGCGAACTGAAGCTTTCTTT. Encoded protein: CSVHTLDRDWRTEAFF.